Reported below is one TCR beta chain. Its matching antigen is unknown. Trimming cost V 7 bases and J 0 bases, with 12 bases left between them. From germline, CDR1 is LNHDA and CDR2 SQIVND (reference sequence). The CDR3 has 15 residues. This entry comes from a study of T cell repertoires in cytomegalovirus infection. MiXCR, run by TCRdb on the reads, gives a single entry per CDR3 protein. The table lists about 830,000 distinct CDR3 sequences, 30% to 35% of them singletons. Study observations and caveats: Pooled public TCR beta family frequency picked out CMV carriers with the relevant HLA.

The TCR sequence derives from a human donor in good health (CMV status not recorded). Some clones in this sample may be carry-over from other donors' samples. The chain joins TRBV19 to TRBJ2-2, with D perhaps matching TRBD1 (6 bases). The starting material was cultured CD8+ T cells from PBMCs, obtained from culture after CMV antigen stimulation. The CDR3 nucleotides are TGTGCCAGTATGGGACAAACACCGAACACCGGGGAGCTGTTTTTT. It specifies CASMGQTPNTGELFF. Supplemented by reference TRBV19 and TRBJ2-2, the full variable domain reads DGGITQSPKYLFRKEGQNVTLSCEQNLNHDAMYWYRQDPGQGLRLIYYSQIVNDFQKGDIAEGYSVSREKKESFPLTVTSAQKNPTAFYLCASMGQTPNTGELFFGEGSRLTVL.